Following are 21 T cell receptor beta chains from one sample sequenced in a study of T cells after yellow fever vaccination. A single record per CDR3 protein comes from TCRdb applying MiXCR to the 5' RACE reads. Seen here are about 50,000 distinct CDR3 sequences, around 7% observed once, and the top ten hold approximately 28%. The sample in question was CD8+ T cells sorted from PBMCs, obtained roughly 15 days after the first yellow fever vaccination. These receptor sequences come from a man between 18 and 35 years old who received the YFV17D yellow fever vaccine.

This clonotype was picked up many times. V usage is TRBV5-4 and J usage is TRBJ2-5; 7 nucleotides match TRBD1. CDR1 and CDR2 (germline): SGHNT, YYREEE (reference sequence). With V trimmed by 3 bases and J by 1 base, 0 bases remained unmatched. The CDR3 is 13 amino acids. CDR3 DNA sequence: TGTGCCAGCAGCTGGGACAGCCAAGAGACCCAGTACTTC. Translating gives CASSWDSQETQYF. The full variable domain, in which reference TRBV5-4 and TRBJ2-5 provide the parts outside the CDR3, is ETGVTQSPTHLIKTRGQQVTLRCSSQSGHNTVSWYQQALGQGPQFIFQYYREEENGRGNFPPRFSGLQFPNYSSELNVNALELDDSALYLCASSWDSQETQYFGPGTRLLVL.

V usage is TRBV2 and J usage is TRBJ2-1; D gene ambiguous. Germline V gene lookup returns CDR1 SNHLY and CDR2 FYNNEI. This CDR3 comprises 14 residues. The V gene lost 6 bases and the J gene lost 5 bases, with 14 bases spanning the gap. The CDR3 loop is CASSAWRPDNEQFF. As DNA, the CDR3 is TGTGCCAGCAGCGCCTGGAGACCCGACAATGAGCAGTTCTTC. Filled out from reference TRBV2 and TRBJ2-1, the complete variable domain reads EPEVTQTPSHQVTQMGQEVILRCVPISNHLYFYWYRQILGQKVEFLVSFYNNEISEKSEIFDDQFSVERPDGSNFTLKIRSTKLEDSAMYFCASSAWRPDNEQFFGPGTRLTVL.

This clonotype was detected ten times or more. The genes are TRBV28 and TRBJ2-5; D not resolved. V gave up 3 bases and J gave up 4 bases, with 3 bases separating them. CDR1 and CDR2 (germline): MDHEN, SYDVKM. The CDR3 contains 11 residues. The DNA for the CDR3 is TGTGCCAGCAGTTTCCGAGAGACCCAGTACTTC. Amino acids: CASSFRETQYF.

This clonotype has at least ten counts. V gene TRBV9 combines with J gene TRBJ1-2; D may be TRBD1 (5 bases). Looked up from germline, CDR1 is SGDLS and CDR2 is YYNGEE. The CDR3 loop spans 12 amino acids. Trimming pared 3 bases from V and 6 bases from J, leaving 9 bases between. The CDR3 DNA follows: TGTGCCAGCAGCGGACGCAGGGATGGCTACACCTTC. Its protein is CASSGRRDGYTF. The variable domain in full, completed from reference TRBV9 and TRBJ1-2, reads DSGVTQTPKHLITATGQRVTLRCSPRSGDLSVYWYQQSLDQGLQFLIQYYNGEERAKGNILERFSAQQFPDLHSELNLSSLELGDSALYFCASSGRRDGYTFGSGTRLTVV.

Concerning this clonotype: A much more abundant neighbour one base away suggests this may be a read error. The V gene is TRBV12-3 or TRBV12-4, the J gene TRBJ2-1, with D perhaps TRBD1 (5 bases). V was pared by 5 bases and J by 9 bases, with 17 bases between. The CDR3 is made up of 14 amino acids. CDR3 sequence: CASSMRWLDSEQFF. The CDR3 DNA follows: TGTGCCAGCAGTATGCGGTGGCTTGACAGTGAGCAGTTCTTC.

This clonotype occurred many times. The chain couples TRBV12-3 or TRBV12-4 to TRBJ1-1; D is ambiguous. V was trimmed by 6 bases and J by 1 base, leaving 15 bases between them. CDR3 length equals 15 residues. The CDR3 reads CASSTPEDWNTEAFF. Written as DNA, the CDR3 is TGTGCCAGCAGCACCCCTGAGGACTGGAACACTGAAGCTTTCTTT.

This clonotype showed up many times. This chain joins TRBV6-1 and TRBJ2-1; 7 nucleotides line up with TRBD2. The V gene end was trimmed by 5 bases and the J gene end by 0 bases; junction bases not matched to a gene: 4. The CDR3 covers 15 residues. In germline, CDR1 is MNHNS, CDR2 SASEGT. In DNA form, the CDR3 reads TGTGCCAGCAGTCTAGCGGTCAGCTCCTACAATGAGCAGTTCTTC. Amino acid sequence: CASSLAVSSYNEQFF.

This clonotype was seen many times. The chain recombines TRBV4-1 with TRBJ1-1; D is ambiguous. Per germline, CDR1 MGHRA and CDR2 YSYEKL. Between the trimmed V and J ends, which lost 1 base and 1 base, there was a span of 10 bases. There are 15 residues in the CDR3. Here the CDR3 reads CASSQVRASNTEAFF. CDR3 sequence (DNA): TGCGCCAGCAGCCAAGTAAGGGCTTCGAACACTGAAGCTTTCTTT.

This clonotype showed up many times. The CDR3 here is CASTGWTDTQYF. CDR3 DNA: TGTGCCAGCACCGGCTGGACAGATACGCAGTATTTT. V gene TRBV3-1 combines with J gene TRBJ2-3; D not resolved. CDR3 size: 12 residues. Germline CDR1 and CDR2: LGHDT and YNNKEL (reference sequence). The V and J ends lost 7 bases and 3 bases respectively, with 8 bases between them.

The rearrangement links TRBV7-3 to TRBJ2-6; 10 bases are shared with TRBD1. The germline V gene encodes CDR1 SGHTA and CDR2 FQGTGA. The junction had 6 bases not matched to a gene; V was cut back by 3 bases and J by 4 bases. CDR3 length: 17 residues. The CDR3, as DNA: TGTGCCAGCAGCTTCCGGGACAGGGGATCCGGGGCCAACGTCCTGACTTTC. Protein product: CASSFRDRGSGANVLTF.

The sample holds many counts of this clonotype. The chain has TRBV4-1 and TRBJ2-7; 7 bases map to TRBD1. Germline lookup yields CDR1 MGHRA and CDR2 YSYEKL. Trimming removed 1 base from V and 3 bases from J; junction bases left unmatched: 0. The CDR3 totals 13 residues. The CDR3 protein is CASSQGDSYEQYF. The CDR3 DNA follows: TGCGCCAGCAGCCAAGGGGACAGCTACGAGCAGTACTTC.

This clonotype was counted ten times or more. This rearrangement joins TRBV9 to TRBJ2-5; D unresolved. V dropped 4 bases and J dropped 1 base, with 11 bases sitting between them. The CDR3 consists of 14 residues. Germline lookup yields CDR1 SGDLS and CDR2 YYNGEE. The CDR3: CASSPPDSQETQYF. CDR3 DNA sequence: TGTGCCAGCAGCCCCCCAGATAGCCAAGAGACCCAGTACTTC.

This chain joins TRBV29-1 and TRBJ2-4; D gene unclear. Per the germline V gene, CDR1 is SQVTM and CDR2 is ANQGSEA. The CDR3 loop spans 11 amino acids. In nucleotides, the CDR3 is TGCGGCGCAAGCACCGGTACGGATAAGTACTTC. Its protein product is CGASTGTDKYF. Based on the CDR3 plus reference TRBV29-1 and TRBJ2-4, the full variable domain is SAVISQKPSRDICQRGTSLTIQCQVDSQVTMMFWYRQQPGQSLTLIATANQGSEATYESGFVIDKFPISRPNLTFSTLTVSNMSPEDSSIYLCGASTGTDKYFGAGTRLSVL.

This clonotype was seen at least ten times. The CDR3 loop reads CASSQGGTQRETQYF. CDR3 nucleotides: TGTGCCAGCAGCCAAGGGGGAACCCAGCGAGAGACCCAGTACTTC. The V gene is TRBV14, the J gene TRBJ2-5; D is unclear. The germline V and J ends were trimmed by 1 base and 4 bases, with 13 bases remaining between them. CDR3 length: 15 amino acids. Germline CDR1 and CDR2: SGHDN and FVKESK.

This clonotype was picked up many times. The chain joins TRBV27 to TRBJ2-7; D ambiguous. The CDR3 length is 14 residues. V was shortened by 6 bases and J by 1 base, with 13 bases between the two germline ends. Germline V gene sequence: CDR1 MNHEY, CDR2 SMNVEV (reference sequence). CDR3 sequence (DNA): TGTGCCAGCAGACTCGACATCTATTCCTACGAGCAGTACTTC. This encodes CASRLDIYSYEQYF.

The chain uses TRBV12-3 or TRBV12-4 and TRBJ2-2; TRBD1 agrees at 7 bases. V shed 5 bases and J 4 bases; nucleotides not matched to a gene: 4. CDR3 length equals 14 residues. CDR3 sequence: CASSLRDSTGELFF. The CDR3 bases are TGTGCCAGCAGTCTCCGGGACAGCACCGGGGAGCTGTTTTTT.

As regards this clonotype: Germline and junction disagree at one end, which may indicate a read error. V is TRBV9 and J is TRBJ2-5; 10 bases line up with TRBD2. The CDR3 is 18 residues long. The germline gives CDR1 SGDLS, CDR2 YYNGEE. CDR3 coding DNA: TGTACCAGCTGTTTAGATCGGCTAGCGGGGGCGTACCAAGAGACCCAGTACTTC. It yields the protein CTSCLDRLAGAYQETQYF.

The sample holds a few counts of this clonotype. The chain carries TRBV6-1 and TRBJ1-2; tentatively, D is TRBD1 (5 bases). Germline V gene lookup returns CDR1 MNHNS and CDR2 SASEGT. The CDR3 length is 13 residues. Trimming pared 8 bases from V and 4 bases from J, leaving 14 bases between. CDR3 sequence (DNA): TGTGCCAGCTCCAGACAGATCCTCTATGGCTACACCTTC. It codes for CASSRQILYGYTF.

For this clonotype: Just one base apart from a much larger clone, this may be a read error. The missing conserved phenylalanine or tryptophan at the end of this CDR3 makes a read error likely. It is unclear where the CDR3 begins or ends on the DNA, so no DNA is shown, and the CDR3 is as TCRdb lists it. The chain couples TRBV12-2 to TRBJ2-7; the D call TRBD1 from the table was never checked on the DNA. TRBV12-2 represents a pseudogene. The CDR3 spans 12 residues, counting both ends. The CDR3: CASRLRGTEQYA.

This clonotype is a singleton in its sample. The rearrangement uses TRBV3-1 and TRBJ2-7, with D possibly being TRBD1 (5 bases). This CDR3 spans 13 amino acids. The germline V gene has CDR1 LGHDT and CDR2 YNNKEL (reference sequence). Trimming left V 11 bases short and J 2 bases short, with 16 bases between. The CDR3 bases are TGTGCCTTCTGCCGTGACAGCGCCTACGAGCAGTACTTC. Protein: CAFCRDSAYEQYF.

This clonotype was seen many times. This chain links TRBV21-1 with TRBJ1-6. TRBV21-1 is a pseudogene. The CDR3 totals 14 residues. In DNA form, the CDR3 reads TGTGCCAGCAGCAAAGGTCGTCCGAGCTCACCCCTCCACTTT. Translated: CASSKGRPSSPLHF.